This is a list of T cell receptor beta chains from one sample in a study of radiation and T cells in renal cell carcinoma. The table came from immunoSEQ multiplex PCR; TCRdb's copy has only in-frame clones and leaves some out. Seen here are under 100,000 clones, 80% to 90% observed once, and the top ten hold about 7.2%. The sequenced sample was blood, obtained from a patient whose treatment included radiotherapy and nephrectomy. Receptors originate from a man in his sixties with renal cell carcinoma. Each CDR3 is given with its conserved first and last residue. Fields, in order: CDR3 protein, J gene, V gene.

CDR3 protein: CASSRRGPGYGYTF
J gene: TRBJ1-2
V gene: TRBV4-1

CDR3 protein: CASSIRDLTYEQYF
J gene: TRBJ2-7
V gene: TRBV6-1

CDR3 protein: CASRLAGARSDGELFF
J gene: TRBJ2-2
V gene: TRBV5-1

CDR3 protein: CASTGLGHEQYF
J gene: TRBJ2-7
V gene: TRBV28

CDR3 protein: CASSLRLAGETQYF
J gene: TRBJ2-5
V gene: TRBV27

CDR3 protein: CASSEDGPGTDTQYF
J gene: TRBJ2-3
V gene: TRBV2

CDR3 protein: CASSFPRTGASNPERYEQYF
J gene: TRBJ2-7
V gene: TRBV5-5

CDR3 protein: CASSAPGQNYGYTF
J gene: TRBJ1-2
V gene: TRBV28

CDR3 protein: CASSESPGEEKTRYF
J gene: TRBJ2-7
V gene: TRBV10-1

CDR3 protein: CASRDPAGGTGELFF
J gene: TRBJ2-2
V gene: TRBV19

CDR3 protein: CASRVGTGETYEQYF
J gene: TRBJ2-7
V gene: TRBV5-5

CDR3 protein: CAISETGDEQYF
J gene: TRBJ2-7
V gene: TRBV10-3

CDR3 protein: CASSILSRGFTTDTQYF
J gene: TRBJ2-3
V gene: TRBV19

CDR3 protein: CAWSVGRSSGNTIYF
J gene: TRBJ1-3
V gene: TRBV30

CDR3 protein: CASSLVGWRRGAYEQYF
J gene: TRBJ2-7
V gene: TRBV7-2

CDR3 protein: CASSGRLAGGTDTQYF
J gene: TRBJ2-3
V gene: TRBV6-1

CDR3 protein: CASSLWGTYYNEQFF
J gene: TRBJ2-1
V gene: TRBV5-6

CDR3 protein: CASSLRLSGLVGSYEQYF
J gene: TRBJ2-7
V gene: TRBV5-4

CDR3 protein: CASSLGDRVHEQYF
J gene: TRBJ2-7
V gene: TRBV5-4

CDR3 protein: CASRTSGQSSYEQYF
J gene: TRBJ2-7
V gene: TRBV6-5

CDR3 protein: CASSLAGGNSGNTIYF
J gene: TRBJ1-3
V gene: TRBV5-1

CDR3 protein: CASSQRAETEAFF
J gene: TRBJ1-1
V gene: TRBV4-3

CDR3 protein: CASSAGTTSSTDTQYF
J gene: TRBJ2-3
V gene: TRBV18

CDR3 protein: CASSPGLWNEQFF
J gene: TRBJ2-1
V gene: TRBV18

CDR3 protein: CASSSFYEQYF
J gene: TRBJ2-7
V gene: TRBV28

CDR3 protein: CASSQSTPSGANTGELFF
J gene: TRBJ2-2
V gene: TRBV23-1

CDR3 protein: CARSPGTGVPKISTEAFF
J gene: TRBJ1-1
V gene: TRBV5-3

CDR3 protein: CATKLGLSTDTQYF
J gene: TRBJ2-3
V gene: TRBV6-5

CDR3 protein: CASTPTGGSDTQYF
J gene: TRBJ2-3
V gene: TRBV6-5

CDR3 protein: CAAGGGSTEAFF
J gene: TRBJ1-1
V gene: TRBV6-1

CDR3 protein: CASSPDRARPLHF
J gene: TRBJ1-6
V gene: TRBV2

CDR3 protein: CASSVGSGYNEQFF
J gene: TRBJ2-1
V gene: TRBV9

CDR3 protein: CASSEVWGNQPQHF
J gene: TRBJ1-5
V gene: TRBV6-1

CDR3 protein: CAWSVQLGDTQYF
J gene: TRBJ2-3
V gene: TRBV30

CDR3 protein: CASSSPGLAESGYNEQFF
J gene: TRBJ2-1
V gene: TRBV5-4

CDR3 protein: CASSLVSTGSEEQYF
J gene: TRBJ2-7
V gene: TRBV7-8

CDR3 protein: CASSPPTGLGEAFF
J gene: TRBJ1-1
V gene: TRBV4-2

CDR3 protein: CASSDSSGSFPNEQFF
J gene: TRBJ2-1
V gene: TRBV4-2

CDR3 protein: CASSYSKSHEQFF
J gene: TRBJ2-1
V gene: TRBV6-5

CDR3 protein: CASSLAVRSQPQHF
J gene: TRBJ1-5
V gene: TRBV7-8

CDR3 protein: CASSLRGTGGMGTEAFF
J gene: TRBJ1-1
V gene: TRBV27

CDR3 protein: CASSVGLAGVAWYNEQFF
J gene: TRBJ2-1
V gene: TRBV9

CDR3 protein: CASSLQNRRMDTQYF
J gene: TRBJ2-3
V gene: TRBV5-1

CDR3 protein: CASSLVGQVQETQYF
J gene: TRBJ2-5
V gene: TRBV5-1

CDR3 protein: CASSLEQGRVGTEAFF
J gene: TRBJ1-1
V gene: TRBV5-1

CDR3 protein: CASSIDRLVGSDTQYF
J gene: TRBJ2-3
V gene: TRBV19

CDR3 protein: CASSLSVGVVDTQYF
J gene: TRBJ2-3
V gene: TRBV28

CDR3 protein: CASSLDSFYGYTF
J gene: TRBJ1-2
V gene: TRBV2

CDR3 protein: CASRGLAAYEQYF
J gene: TRBJ2-7
V gene: TRBV5-1

CDR3 protein: CASSRRGASTDTQYF
J gene: TRBJ2-3
V gene: TRBV7-2

CDR3 protein: CASSQVRRDYGYTF
J gene: TRBJ1-2
V gene: TRBV23-1

CDR3 protein: CASGSGTYNEQFF
J gene: TRBJ2-1
V gene: TRBV2

CDR3 protein: CASSELRSHSNQPQHF
J gene: TRBJ1-5
V gene: TRBV6-1

CDR3 protein: CASSISGLGEQFF
J gene: TRBJ2-1
V gene: TRBV19

CDR3 protein: CASSPNWGDTQYF
J gene: TRBJ2-3
V gene: TRBV11-3